This T cell receptor (beta chain) was recovered during a study of tumour-infiltrating T cells in Burkitt lymphoma. In the study overall: Productive clonality predicted overall and progression-free survival.

Libraries were prepared by immunoSEQ multiplex PCR; TCRdb keeps only in-frame clonotypes and omits some of them. This sample carries approximately 920 clones, 13% of them seen once, and the ten largest clones take roughly 36%. V shed 6 bases and J 3 bases; nucleotides not matched to a gene: 5. This CDR3 spans 14 amino acids. In germline, CDR1 is MNHEY, CDR2 SMNVEV (reference sequence). This clone qualifies as large. This sequence was found in a human donor with diffuse large B-cell lymphoma. The sequenced material came from tumor tissue. This chain links TRBV27 with TRBJ2-3, with 8 bases lining up with TRBD2. This CDR3 reads CASSLAGGTDTQYF. In nucleotides, the CDR3 is TGTGCCAGCAGCCTAGCGGGTGGTACAGATACGCAGTATTTT.